This T cell receptor (beta chain) emerged from a study of beta chain features in type 1 diabetes. V lost 0 bases, J lost 4 bases, and 14 bases lay in between. This CDR3 spans 16 amino acids. The germline CDR1 and CDR2 sequences are SGHAT and FQNNGV. Study observations and caveats: For Type 1 diabetes patients, all four CD4+ subsets carried TCRB CDR3s that were moderately but significantly shorter.

In the case of this clone: The antigen is undetermined.

Every isolated RNA sample was fully reverse transcribed, so sequencing captured expressed TCRB transcripts. Repertoires were generated with immunoSEQ multiplex PCR, while TCRdb's copy carries only in-frame clones and drops some. The sample shows some 640,000 clones, over 12% of them seen only once. The rearrangement uses TRBV11-2 and TRBJ2-3, with TRBD1 as a possible D gene (7 bases). The source is a man younger than 35 with type 1 diabetes. Sequenced: naive CD4+ T cells from blood. The CDR3 loop reads CASSLDGGGNADTQYF. The CDR3 DNA is TGTGCCAGCAGCTTAGATGGAGGGGGCAACGCAGATACGCAGTATTTT.